This paragraph reports one T cell receptor (beta chain). Profiling relied on immunoSEQ multiplex PCR, and the TCRdb table lists in-frame clones only, not all of them. The profile shows some 200,000 clones, around 85% of them singletons. The CDR3 runs 12 residues. Trimming left V 3 bases short and J 8 bases short, with 11 bases between. From germline, CDR1 is SGDLS and CDR2 YYNGEE. The sample comes from a study of blood T cell repertoires in COVID-19. The clonotype was recovered from a woman in her thirties or forties with acute COVID-19. The chain combines TRBV9 with TRBJ1-2, with TRBD1 as a possible D gene (6 bases). Sequencing input: PBMCs or T cells enriched from blood (not recorded which). CDR3 protein: CASSGTGYGYTF. In DNA, the CDR3 is TGTGCCAGCAGCGGAACAGGGTACGGCTACACCTTC.